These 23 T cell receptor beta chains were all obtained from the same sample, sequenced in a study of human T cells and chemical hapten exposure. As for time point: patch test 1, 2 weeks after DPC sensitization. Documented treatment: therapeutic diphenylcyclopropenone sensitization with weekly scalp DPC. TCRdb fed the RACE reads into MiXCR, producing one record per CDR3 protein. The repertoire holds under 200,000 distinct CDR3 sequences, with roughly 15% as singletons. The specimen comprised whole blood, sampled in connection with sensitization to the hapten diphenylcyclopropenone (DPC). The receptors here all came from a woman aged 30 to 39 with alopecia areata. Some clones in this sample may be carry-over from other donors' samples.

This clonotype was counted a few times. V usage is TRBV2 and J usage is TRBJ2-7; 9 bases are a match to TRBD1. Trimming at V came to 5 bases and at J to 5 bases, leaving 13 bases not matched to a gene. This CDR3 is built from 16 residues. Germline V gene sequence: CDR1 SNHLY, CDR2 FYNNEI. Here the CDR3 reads CASSYRGRGSVDEQYF. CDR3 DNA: TGTGCCAGCAGTTACAGGGGGCGAGGATCCGTGGACGAGCAGTACTTC.

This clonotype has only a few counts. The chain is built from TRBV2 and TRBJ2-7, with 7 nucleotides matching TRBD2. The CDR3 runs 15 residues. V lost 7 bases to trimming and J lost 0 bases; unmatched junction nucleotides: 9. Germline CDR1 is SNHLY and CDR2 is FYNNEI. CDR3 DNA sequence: TGTGCCAGCACACGAGGGAGGGTCAGCTCCTACGAGCAGTACTTC. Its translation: CASTRGRVSSYEQYF.

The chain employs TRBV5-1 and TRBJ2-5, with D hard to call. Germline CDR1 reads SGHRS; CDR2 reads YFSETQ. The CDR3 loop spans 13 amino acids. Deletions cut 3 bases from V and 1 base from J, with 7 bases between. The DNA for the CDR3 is TGCGCCAGCAGCTACTTATCCCAAGAGACCCAGTACTTC. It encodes CASSYLSQETQYF.

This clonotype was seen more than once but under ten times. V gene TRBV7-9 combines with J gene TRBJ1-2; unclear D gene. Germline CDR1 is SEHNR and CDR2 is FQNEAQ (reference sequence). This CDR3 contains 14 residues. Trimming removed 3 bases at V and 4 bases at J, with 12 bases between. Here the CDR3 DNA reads TGTGCCAGCAGCTTGTCTTCAGAGTCCTATGGCTACACCTTC. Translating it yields CASSLSSESYGYTF.

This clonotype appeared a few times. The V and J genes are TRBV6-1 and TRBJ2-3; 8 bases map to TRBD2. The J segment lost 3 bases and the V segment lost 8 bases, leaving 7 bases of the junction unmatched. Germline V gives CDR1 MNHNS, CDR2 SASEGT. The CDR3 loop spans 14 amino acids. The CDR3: CASHSLAGTDTQYF. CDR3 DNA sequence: TGTGCCAGCCACTCGTTAGCGGGGACAGATACGCAGTATTTT.

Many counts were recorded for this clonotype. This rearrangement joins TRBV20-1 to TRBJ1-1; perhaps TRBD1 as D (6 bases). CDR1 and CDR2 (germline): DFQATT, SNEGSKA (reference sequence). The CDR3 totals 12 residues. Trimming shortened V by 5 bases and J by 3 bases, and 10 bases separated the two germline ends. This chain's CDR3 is CSALNRDTEAFF. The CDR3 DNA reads TGCAGTGCTCTTAACAGGGACACTGAAGCTTTCTTT.

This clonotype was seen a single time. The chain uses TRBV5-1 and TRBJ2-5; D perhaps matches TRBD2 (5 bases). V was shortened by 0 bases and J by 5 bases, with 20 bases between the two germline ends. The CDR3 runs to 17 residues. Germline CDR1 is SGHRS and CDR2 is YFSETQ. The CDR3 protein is CASSLDYGLAEGETQYF. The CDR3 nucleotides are TGCGCCAGCAGCTTGGATTACGGCTTGGCCGAGGGTGAGACCCAGTACTTC.

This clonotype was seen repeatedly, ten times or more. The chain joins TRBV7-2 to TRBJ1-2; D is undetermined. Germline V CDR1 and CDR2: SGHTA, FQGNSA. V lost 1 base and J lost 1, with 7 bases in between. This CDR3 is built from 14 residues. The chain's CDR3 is CASSLGQNNYGYTF. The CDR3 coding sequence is TGTGCCAGCAGCTTAGGACAAAATAACTATGGCTACACCTTC.

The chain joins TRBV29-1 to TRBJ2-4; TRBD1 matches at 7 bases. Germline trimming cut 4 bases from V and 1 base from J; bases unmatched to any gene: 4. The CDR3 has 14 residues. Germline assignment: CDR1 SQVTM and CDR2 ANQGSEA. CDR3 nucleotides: TGCAGCGTTGCCCCGGGACAGGCCAAAAACATTCAGTACTTC. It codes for CSVAPGQAKNIQYF.

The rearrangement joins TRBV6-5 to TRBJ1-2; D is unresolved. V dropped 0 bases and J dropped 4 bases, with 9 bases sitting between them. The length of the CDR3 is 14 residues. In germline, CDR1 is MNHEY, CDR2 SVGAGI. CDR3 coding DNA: TGTGCCAGCAGTTACTCGAACAGATTCTATGGCTACACCTTC. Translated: CASSYSNRFYGYTF.

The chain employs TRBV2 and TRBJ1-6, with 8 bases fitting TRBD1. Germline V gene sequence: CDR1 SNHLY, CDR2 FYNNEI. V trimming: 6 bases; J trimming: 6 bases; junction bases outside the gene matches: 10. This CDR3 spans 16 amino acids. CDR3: CASSRDRWSGNSPLHF. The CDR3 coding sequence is TGTGCCAGCAGCCGGGACAGGTGGTCCGGTAATTCACCCCTCCACTTT.

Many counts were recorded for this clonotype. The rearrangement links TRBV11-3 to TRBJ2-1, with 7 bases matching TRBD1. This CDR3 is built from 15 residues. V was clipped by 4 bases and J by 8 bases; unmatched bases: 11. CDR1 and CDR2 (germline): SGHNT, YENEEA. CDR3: CASSSQGSLGDEQFF. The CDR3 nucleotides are TGTGCCAGCAGCTCACAGGGGTCCCTAGGGGATGAGCAGTTCTTC. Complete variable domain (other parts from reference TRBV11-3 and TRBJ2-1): EAGVVQSPRYKIIEKKQPVAFWCNPISGHNTLYWYLQNLGQGPELLIRYENEEAVDDSQLPKDRFSAERLKGVDSTLKIQPAELGDSAVYLCASSSQGSLGDEQFFGPGTRLTVL.

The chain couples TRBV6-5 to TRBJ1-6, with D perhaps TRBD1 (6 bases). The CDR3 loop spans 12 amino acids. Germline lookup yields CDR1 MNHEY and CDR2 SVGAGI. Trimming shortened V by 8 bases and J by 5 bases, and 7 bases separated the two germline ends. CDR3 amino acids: CASQGHNSPLHF. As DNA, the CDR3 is TGTGCCAGCCAGGGGCATAATTCACCCCTCCACTTT.

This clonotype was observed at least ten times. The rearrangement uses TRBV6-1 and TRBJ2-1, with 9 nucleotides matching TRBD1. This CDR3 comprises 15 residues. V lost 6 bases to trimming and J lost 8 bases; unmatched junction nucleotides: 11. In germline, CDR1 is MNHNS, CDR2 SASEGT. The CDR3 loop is CASSRTGQGVDEQFF. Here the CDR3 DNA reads TGTGCCAGCAGCCGGACGGGACAGGGTGTCGATGAGCAGTTCTTC.

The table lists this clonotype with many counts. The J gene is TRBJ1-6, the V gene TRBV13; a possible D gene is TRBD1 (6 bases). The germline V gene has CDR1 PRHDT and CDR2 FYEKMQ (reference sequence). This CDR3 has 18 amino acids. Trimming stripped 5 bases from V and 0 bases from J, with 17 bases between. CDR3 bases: TGTGCCAGCAGCATACGGACAGCGTCCAGCTCCTATAATTCACCCCTCCACTTT. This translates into CASSIRTASSSYNSPLHF.

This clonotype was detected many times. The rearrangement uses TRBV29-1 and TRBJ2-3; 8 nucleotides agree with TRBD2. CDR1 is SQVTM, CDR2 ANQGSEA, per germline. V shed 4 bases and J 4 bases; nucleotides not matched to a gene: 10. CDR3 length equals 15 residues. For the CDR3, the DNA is TGCAGCGTTGCCGCGAGCGGGGGTGCTGCAGATACGCAGTATTTT. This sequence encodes CSVAASGGAADTQYF.

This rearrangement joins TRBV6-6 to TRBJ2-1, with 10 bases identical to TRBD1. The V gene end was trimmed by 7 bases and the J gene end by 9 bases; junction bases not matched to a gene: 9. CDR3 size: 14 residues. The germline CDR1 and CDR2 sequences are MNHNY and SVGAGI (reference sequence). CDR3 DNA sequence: TGTGCCAGCACCGGACAGGGGGAAGTTGGTGAGCAGTTCTTC. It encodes CASTGQGEVGEQFF.

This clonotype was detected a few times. The CDR3 is CATSRDWPGRTDTQYF. The CDR3, as DNA: TGTGCCACCAGCAGAGATTGGCCGGGACGGACAGATACGCAGTATTTT. The V and J genes are TRBV15 and TRBJ2-3; tentatively, D is TRBD1 or TRBD2 (5 bases each). The CDR3 extends over 16 amino acids. The germline gives CDR1 LNHNV, CDR2 YYDKDF (reference sequence). Trimming removed 0 bases from V and 3 bases from J, with 13 bases in between. Full variable domain (remainder filled in from reference TRBV15 and TRBJ2-3): DAMVIQNPRYQVTQFGKPVTLSCSQTLNHNVMYWYQQKSSQAPKLLFHYYDKDFNNEADTPDNFQSRRPNTSFCFLDIRSPGLGDTAMYLCATSRDWPGRTDTQYFGPGTRLTVL.

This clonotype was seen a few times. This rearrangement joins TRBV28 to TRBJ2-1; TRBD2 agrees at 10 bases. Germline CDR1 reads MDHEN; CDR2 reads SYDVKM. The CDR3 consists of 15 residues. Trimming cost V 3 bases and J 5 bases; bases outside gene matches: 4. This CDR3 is CASSFVAGGNNEQFF. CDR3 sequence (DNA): TGTGCCAGCAGTTTCGTAGCGGGAGGTAACAATGAGCAGTTCTTC.

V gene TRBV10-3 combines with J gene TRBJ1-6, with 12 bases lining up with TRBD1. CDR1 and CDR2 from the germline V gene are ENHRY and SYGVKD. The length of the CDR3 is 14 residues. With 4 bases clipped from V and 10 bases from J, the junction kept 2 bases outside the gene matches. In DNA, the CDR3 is TGTGCCATCAGTGTGGGACAGGGGGCATCACCCCTCCACTTT. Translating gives CAISVGQGASPLHF.

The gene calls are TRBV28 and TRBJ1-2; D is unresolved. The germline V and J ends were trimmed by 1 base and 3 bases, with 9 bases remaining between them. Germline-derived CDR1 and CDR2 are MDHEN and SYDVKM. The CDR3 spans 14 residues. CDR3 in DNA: TGTGCCAGCAGTTTATTCGGCGACTACTATGGCTACACCTTC. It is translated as CASSLFGDYYGYTF.

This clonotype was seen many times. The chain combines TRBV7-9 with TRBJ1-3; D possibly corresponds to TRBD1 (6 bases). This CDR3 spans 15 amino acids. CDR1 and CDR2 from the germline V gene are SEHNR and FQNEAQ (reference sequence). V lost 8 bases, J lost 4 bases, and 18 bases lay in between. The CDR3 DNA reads TGTGCCAGCTCAAGGGGGGCCCCGTCGGGAAACACCATATATTTT. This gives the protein CASSRGAPSGNTIYF.

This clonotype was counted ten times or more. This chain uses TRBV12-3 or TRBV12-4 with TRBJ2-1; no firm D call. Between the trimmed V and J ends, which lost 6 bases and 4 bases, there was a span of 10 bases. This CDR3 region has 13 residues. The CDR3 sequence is CASRPGDYNEQFF. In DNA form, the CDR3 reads TGTGCCAGCAGGCCCGGAGATTACAATGAGCAGTTCTTC.